One and the same sample provided the 18 T cell receptor beta chains below, sequenced in a study of cytomegalovirus exposure and HLA in healthy donors. The study ran its PCR with 60 Vbeta and 13 Jbeta primers. Sequenced by immunoSEQ multiplex PCR; TCRdb stores in-frame clones only, minus some. The table has roughly 250,000 clones, 75% to 90% seen once. Material for sequencing was PBMCs. All receptors come from a girl aged 2-10 years in good health and CMV-seronegative.

V is TRBV9 and J is TRBJ2-3, with TRBD2 matching over 7 bases. This CDR3 is built from 15 residues. The ends lost 1 base at V and 2 bases at J; junction bases unmatched: 4. Looked up from germline, CDR1 is SGDLS and CDR2 is YYNGEE. For the CDR3, the DNA is TGTGCCAGCAGCGTATTCGGGGGGTACACAGATACGCAGTATTTT. Translation: CASSVFGGYTDTQYF. The full variable domain, completed using reference TRBV9 and TRBJ2-3, is DSGVTQTPKHLITATGQRVTLRCSPRSGDLSVYWYQQSLDQGLQFLIQYYNGEERAKGNILERFSAQQFPDLHSELNLSSLELGDSALYFCASSVFGGYTDTQYFGPGTRLTVL.

The chain recombines TRBV28 with TRBJ2-7; the match to TRBD1 covers 10 bases. The CDR3 has 16 amino acids. The V gene end was trimmed by 5 bases and the J gene end by 7 bases; junction bases not matched to a gene: 14. In germline, CDR1 is MDHEN, CDR2 SYDVKM. The CDR3 coding sequence is TGTGCCAGCAGTCCACCCCCCGGACAGGGGGTGTGGGAGCAGTACTTC. It is translated as CASSPPPGQGVWEQYF.

This CDR3 is CASSLARDYSYEQYF. The CDR3 DNA reads TGTGCCAGCAGTTTAGCTCGGGACTACTCCTACGAGCAGTACTTC. This chain connects TRBV27 to TRBJ2-7; 7 bases line up with TRBD2. CDR1 MNHEY and CDR2 SMNVEV come from the germline V gene (reference sequence). This CDR3 comprises 15 residues. Trimming at V came to 2 bases and at J to 0 bases, leaving 4 bases not matched to a gene.

This chain links TRBV4-1 with TRBJ1-4, with a possible D match to TRBD1 (6 bases). Between the trimmed V and J ends, which lost 3 bases and 5 bases, there was a span of 10 bases. This CDR3 region has 14 residues. Germline CDR1 MGHRA, CDR2 YSYEKL. The CDR3 spells CASSHDRRNEKLFF. The CDR3 DNA reads as TGCGCCAGCAGCCACGACAGGAGAAATGAAAAACTGTTTTTT.

The chain employs TRBV9 and TRBJ1-1; D gene unclear. CDR1 SGDLS and CDR2 YYNGEE come from the germline V gene. V gave up 0 bases and J gave up 4 bases, with 7 bases separating them. This CDR3 is built from 13 residues. CDR3 sequence reads: CASSVVEGTEAFF. DNA of the CDR3: TGTGCCAGCAGCGTAGTGGAGGGCACTGAAGCTTTCTTT.

The chain uses TRBV11-2 and TRBJ2-5, with TRBD2 matching 12 bases. This CDR3 has 16 residues. J gave up 4 bases and V 3 bases, and 6 bases lay outside the gene matches. The germline V gene encodes CDR1 SGHAT and CDR2 FQNNGV. The CDR3 nucleotides are TGTGCCAGCAGCTTCAGGCTAGCGGGGGGGCCAGAGACCCAGTACTTC. Protein sequence: CASSFRLAGGPETQYF.

The chain couples TRBV7-6 to TRBJ1-5; D gene unclear. Germline CDR1 and CDR2: SGHVS and FNYEAQ. This CDR3 contains 17 residues. The V end lost 1 base, the J end lost 5 bases, and 18 bases lay between the germline ends. This CDR3 is CASSLDPRGVRHQPQHF. The CDR3 nucleotides read TGTGCCAGCAGCTTAGACCCCCGGGGAGTAAGGCATCAGCCCCAGCATTTT.

The chain links TRBV18 to TRBJ2-7; no reliable D call. The CDR3 loop spans 13 amino acids. V was pared by 1 base and J by 4 bases, with 8 bases between. CDR1 KGHSH and CDR2 LQKENI come from the germline V gene. The CDR3 sequence: CASSPLTEYEQYF. Here the CDR3 DNA reads TGTGCCAGCTCACCACTCACAGAGTACGAGCAGTACTTC.

The rearrangement uses TRBV15 and TRBJ2-1, with 9 bases lining up with TRBD1. Germline assignment: CDR1 LNHNV and CDR2 YYDKDF (reference sequence). This CDR3 spans 13 amino acids. Losses at the gene ends were 5 bases for V and 7 bases for J; bases not matched to a gene: 3. The CDR3 sequence: CATSPGQGNEQFF. The CDR3 coding sequence is TGTGCCACCAGCCCGGGACAGGGAAATGAGCAGTTCTTC.

V and J are TRBV5-1 and TRBJ1-2; the D gene is possibly TRBD1 (5 bases). This CDR3 has 16 amino acids. The V gene's germline CDR1 is SGHRS and CDR2 YFSETQ. Trimming left V 4 bases short and J 5 bases short, with 21 bases between. The CDR3 DNA follows: TGCGCCAGCAGCCTCGGCGGCAGGGCGAAAAGATATGGCTACACCTTC. Encoded protein: CASSLGGRAKRYGYTF.

The chain combines TRBV5-6 with TRBJ2-7; tentatively, D is TRBD1 (5 bases). Trimming cost V 3 bases and J 0 bases, with 13 bases left between them. Germline V CDR1 and CDR2: SGHDT, YYEEEE. CDR3 size: 15 residues. The CDR3 is CASSWGLGASYEQYF. CDR3 DNA: TGTGCCAGCAGCTGGGGCTTAGGGGCCTCCTACGAGCAGTACTTC.

J is TRBJ2-7 and V is TRBV28; 13 nucleotides agree with TRBD2. The trim removed 6 bases at V and 2 bases at J, leaving 10 bases unmatched. The CDR3 loop spans 17 amino acids. Germline assignment: CDR1 MDHEN and CDR2 SYDVKM. CDR3 coding DNA: TGTGCCAGCAGGCGGACTAGCGGGAGTCTAGGGACCTACGAGCAGTACTTC. This translates into CASRRTSGSLGTYEQYF.

The chain links TRBV5-1 to TRBJ2-5; possibly TRBD1 for D (5 bases). CDR3 length: 15 amino acids. The germline V and J ends were trimmed by 5 bases and 5 bases, with 19 bases remaining between them. The germline CDR1 and CDR2 sequences are SGHRS and YFSETQ. DNA for the CDR3: TGCGCCAGCAGGGACACCTCTAAGTCTCTGGAGACCCAGTACTTC. Protein: CASRDTSKSLETQYF.

The CDR3, as DNA: TGTGCCAGCTCACCTACCACGGGGGATCTCTCCTACAATGAGCAGTTCTTC. This translates into CASSPTTGDLSYNEQFF. The chain uses TRBV18 and TRBJ2-1; a weak D match, TRBD2 (6 bases). The V end was cut by 3 bases, the J end by 0 bases, with 15 bases between. Germline V lookup: CDR1 KGHSH, CDR2 LQKENI. This CDR3 spans 17 amino acids.

This clone was detected only once. This rearrangement joins TRBV5-4 to TRBJ2-1, with D perhaps TRBD1 (5 bases). V was shortened by 1 base and J by 7 bases, with 12 bases between the two germline ends. From germline, CDR1 is SGHNT and CDR2 YYREEE (reference sequence). The CDR3 loop spans 14 amino acids. CDR3: CASSLLGRLNEQFF. The CDR3 DNA reads TGTGCCAGCAGCTTGTTGGGGCGCCTGAATGAGCAGTTCTTC.

This sequence joins TRBV30 and TRBJ1-1; 7 bases map to TRBD1. There are 13 residues in the CDR3. From germline, CDR1 is GTSNPN and CDR2 SVGIG (reference sequence). The V gene end was trimmed by 2 bases and the J gene end by 9 bases; junction bases not matched to a gene: 9. In DNA form, the CDR3 reads TGTGCCTGGAGTCCCGGGACAGAAGGTAAAGCTTTCTTT. Protein sequence: CAWSPGTEGKAFF.

V and J are TRBV28 and TRBJ1-1; the match to TRBD1 covers 12 bases. The CDR3 consists of 13 residues. CDR1 MDHEN and CDR2 SYDVKM come from the germline V gene. Trimming removed 10 bases from V and 11 bases from J; junction bases left unmatched: 11. The CDR3 protein is CANSGTGGRGAFF. CDR3 nucleotide sequence: TGTGCCAACTCCGGGACAGGGGGCCGGGGGGCTTTCTTT.

This chain links TRBV7-4 with TRBJ2-5, with D perhaps TRBD2 (7 bases). CDR1 and CDR2 (germline): SGHVT, SQSDAQ. Trimming pared 7 bases from V and 3 bases from J, leaving 18 bases between. This CDR3 comprises 15 residues. The CDR3, as DNA: TGTGCCAGCACCCTCCGGGGGGCGGGAGAAGAGACCCAGTACTTC. This gives the protein CASTLRGAGEETQYF. The variable domain in full, with the rest retrieved from reference TRBV7-4 and TRBJ2-5, is GAGVSQSPRYKVAKRGRDVALRCDSISGHVTLYWYRQTLGQGSEVLTYSQSDAQRDKSGRPSGRFSAERPERSVSTLKIQRTEQGDSAVYLCASTLRGAGEETQYFGPGTRLLVL.